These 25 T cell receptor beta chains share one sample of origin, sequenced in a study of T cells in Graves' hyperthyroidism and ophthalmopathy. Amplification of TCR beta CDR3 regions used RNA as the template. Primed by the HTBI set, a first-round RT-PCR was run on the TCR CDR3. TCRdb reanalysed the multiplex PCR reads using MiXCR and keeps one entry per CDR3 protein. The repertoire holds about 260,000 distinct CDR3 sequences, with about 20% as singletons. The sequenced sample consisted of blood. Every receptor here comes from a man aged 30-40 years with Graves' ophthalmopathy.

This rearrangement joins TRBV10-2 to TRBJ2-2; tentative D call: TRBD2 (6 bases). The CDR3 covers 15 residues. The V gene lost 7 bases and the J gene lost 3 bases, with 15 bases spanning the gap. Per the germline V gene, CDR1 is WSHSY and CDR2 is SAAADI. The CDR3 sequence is CASKKTGGDTGELFF. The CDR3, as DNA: TGCGCCAGCAAAAAAACCGGGGGTGACACCGGGGAGCTGTTTTTT.

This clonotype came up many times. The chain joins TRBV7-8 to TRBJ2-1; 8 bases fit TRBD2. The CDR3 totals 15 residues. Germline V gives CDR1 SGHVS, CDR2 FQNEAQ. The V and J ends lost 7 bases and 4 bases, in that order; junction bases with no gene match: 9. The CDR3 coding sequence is TGTGCCAGCATCATAGGGGTAGCGGGATACAATGAGCAGTTCTTC. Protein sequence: CASIIGVAGYNEQFF.

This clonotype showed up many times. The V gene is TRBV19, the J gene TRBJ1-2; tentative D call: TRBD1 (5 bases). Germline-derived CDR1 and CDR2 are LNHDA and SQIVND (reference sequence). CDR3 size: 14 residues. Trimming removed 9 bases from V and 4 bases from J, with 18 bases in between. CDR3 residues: CASPGRAAPYGYTF. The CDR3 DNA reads TGTGCCAGCCCAGGGAGGGCAGCTCCCTATGGCTACACCTTC. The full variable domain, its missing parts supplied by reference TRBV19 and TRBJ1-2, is DGGITQSPKYLFRKEGQNVTLSCEQNLNHDAMYWYRQDPGQGLRLIYYSQIVNDFQKGDIAEGYSVSREKKESFPLTVTSAQKNPTAFYLCASPGRAAPYGYTFGSGTRLTVV.

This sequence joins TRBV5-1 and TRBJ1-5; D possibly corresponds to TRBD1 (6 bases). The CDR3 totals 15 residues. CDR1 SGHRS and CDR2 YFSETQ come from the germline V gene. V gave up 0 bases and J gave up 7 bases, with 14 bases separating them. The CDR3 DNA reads TGCGCCAGCAGCTTGGAGGGGCAGGGGTTGCAGCCCCAGCATTTT. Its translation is CASSLEGQGLQPQHF.

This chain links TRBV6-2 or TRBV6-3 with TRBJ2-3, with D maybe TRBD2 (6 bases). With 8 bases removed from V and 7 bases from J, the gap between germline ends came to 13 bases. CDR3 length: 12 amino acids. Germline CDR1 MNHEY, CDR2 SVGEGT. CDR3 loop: CASWDFGYTQYF. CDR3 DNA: TGTGCCAGCTGGGACTTTGGGTATACGCAGTATTTT.

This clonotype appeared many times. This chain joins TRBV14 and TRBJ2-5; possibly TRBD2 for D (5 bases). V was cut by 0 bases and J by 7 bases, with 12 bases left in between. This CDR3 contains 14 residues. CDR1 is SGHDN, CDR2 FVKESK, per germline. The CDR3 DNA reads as TGTGCCAGCAGCCAAGATACTAGTTCGGGGACCCAGTACTTC. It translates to CASSQDTSSGTQYF.

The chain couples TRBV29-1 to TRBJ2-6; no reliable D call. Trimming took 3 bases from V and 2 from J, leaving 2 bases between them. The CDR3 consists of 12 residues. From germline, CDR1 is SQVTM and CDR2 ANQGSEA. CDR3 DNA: TGCAGCGTTGATACTGGGGCCAACGTCCTGACTTTC. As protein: CSVDTGANVLTF. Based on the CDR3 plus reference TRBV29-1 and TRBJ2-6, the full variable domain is SAVISQKPSRDICQRGTSLTIQCQVDSQVTMMFWYRQQPGQSLTLIATANQGSEATYESGFVIDKFPISRPNLTFSTLTVSNMSPEDSSIYLCSVDTGANVLTFGAGSRLTVL.

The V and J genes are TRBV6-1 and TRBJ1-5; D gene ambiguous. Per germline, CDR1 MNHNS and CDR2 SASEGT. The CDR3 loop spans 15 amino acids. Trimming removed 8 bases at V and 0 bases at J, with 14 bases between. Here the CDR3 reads CASFEAESSNQPQHF. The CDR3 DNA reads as TGTGCCAGCTTTGAGGCAGAGAGTAGCAATCAGCCCCAGCATTTT.

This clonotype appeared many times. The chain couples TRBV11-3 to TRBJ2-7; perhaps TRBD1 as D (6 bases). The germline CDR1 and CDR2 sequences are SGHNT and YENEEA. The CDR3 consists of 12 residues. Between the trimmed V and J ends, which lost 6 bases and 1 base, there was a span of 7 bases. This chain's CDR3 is CASRQGSYEQYF. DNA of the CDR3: TGTGCCAGCAGACAGGGTTCCTACGAGCAGTACTTC.

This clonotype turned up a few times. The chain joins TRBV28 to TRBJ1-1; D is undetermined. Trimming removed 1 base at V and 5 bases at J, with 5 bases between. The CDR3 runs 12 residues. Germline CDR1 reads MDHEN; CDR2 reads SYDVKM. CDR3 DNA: TGTGCCAGCAGTTTATTACAGACTGAAGCTTTCTTT. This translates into CASSLLQTEAFF.

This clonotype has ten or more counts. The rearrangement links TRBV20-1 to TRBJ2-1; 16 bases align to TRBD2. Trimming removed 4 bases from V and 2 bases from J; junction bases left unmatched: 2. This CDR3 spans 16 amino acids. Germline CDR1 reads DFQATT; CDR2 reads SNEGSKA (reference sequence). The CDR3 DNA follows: TGCAGTGCTAAGGGACTAGCGGGGGGGACCTACAATGAGCAGTTCTTC. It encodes CSAKGLAGGTYNEQFF.

The CDR3 reads CATSPTKLAGANVLTF. The CDR3 region has the DNA TGTGCCACCAGTCCCACCAAACTGGCTGGGGCCAACGTCCTGACTTTC. The V and J genes are TRBV24-1 and TRBJ2-6; no reliable D call. CDR3 size: 16 residues. Per the germline V gene, CDR1 is KGHDR and CDR2 is SFDVKD. V gave up 6 bases and J gave up 2 bases, with 13 bases separating them.

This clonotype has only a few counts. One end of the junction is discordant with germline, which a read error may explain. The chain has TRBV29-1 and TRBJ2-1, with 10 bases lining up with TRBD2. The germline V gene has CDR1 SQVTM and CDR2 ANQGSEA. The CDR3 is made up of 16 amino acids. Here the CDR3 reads CSVEGSSGSSYNEQFF. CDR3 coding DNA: TGCAGCGTGGAAGGGTCTAGCGGGAGCTCCTACAATGAGCAGTTCTTC.

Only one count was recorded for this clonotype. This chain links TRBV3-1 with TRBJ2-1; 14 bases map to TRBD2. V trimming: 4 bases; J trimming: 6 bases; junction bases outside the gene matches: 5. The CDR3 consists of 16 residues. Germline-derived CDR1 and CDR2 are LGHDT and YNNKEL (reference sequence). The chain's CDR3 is CASSPHGTSGSNEQFF. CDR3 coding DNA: TGTGCCAGCAGCCCTCACGGGACTAGCGGGAGCAATGAGCAGTTCTTC.

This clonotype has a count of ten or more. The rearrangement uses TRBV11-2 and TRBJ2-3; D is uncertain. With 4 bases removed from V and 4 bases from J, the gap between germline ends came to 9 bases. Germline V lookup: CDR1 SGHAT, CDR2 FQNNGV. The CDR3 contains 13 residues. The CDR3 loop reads CASSSSSSDTQYF. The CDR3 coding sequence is TGTGCCAGCAGCTCGTCTTCTTCAGATACGCAGTATTTT. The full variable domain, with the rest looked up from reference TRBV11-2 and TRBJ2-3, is EAGVAQSPRYKIIEKRQSVAFWCNPISGHATLYWYQQILGQGPKLLIQFQNNGVVDDSQLPKDRFSAERLKGVDSTLKIQPAKLEDSAVYLCASSSSSSDTQYFGPGTRLTVL.

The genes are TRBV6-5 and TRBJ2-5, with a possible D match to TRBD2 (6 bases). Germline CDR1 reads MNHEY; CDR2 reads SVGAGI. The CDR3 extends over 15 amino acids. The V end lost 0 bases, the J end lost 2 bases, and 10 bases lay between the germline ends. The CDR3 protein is CASSYSAGRQETQYF. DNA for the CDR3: TGTGCCAGCAGTTACTCGGCAGGGAGGCAAGAGACCCAGTACTTC.

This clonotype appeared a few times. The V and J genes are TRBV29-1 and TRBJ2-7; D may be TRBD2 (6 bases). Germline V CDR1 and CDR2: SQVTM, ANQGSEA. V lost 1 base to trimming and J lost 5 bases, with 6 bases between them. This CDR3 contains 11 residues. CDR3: CSVEGRDEQYF. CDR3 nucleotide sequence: TGCAGCGTTGAAGGGAGGGACGAGCAGTACTTC.

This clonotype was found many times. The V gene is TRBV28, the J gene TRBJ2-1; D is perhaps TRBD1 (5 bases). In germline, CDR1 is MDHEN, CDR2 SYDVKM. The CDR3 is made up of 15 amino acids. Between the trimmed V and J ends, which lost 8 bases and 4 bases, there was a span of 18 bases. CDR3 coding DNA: TGTGCCAGCCGCTCTTACCAGGGCCCGTACAATGAGCAGTTCTTC. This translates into CASRSYQGPYNEQFF.

The CDR3, as DNA: TGTGCCAGCAGAAACGGGAGGGCTTACGTCGGGGAGCTGTTTTTT. This codes for CASRNGRAYVGELFF. V is TRBV6-1 and J is TRBJ2-2; 8 bases are shared with TRBD2. Germline assignment: CDR1 MNHNS and CDR2 SASEGT. The length of the CDR3 is 15 residues. Trimming at V came to 6 bases and at J to 7 bases, leaving 10 bases not matched to a gene.

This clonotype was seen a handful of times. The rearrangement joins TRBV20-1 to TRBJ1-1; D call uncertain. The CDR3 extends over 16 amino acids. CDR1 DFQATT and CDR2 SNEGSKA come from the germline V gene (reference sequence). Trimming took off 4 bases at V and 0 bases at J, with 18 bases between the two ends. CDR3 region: CSATSSVFLMNTEAFF. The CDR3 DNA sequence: TGCAGTGCTACCTCCTCGGTATTTTTGATGAACACTGAAGCTTTCTTT.

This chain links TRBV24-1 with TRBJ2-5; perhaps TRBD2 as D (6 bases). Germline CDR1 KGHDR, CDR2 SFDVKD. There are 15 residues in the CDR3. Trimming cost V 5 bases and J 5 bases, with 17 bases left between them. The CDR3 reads CATSVSRRAWETQYF. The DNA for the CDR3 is TGTGCCACCAGTGTCAGCAGGAGGGCATGGGAGACCCAGTACTTC.

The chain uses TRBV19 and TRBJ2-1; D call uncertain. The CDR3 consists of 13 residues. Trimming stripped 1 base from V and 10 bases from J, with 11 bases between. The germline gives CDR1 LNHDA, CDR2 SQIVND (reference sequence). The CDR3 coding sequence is TGTGCCAGTAGTATAGTGCCATACCCCGAGCAGTTCTTC. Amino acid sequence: CASSIVPYPEQFF.

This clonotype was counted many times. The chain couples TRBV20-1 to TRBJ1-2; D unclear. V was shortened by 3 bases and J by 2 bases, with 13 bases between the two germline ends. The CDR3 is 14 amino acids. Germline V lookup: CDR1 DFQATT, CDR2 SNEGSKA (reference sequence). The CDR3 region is CSARIVGGNYGYTF. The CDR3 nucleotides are TGCAGTGCTAGGATCGTGGGCGGGAACTATGGCTACACCTTC.

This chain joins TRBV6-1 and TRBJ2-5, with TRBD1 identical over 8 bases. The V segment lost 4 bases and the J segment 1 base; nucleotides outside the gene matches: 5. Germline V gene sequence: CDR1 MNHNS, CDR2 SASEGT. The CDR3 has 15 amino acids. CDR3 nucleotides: TGTGCCAGCAGTGCTCGACAGGGGCCCCAAGAGACCCAGTACTTC. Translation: CASSARQGPQETQYF.

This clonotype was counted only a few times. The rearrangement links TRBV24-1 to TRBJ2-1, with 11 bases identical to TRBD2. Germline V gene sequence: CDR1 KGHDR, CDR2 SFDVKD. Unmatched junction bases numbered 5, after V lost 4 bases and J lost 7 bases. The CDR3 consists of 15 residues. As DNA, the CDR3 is TGTGCCACCAGTGAACATAGCGGGAGGGGGAATGAGCAGTTCTTC. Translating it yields CATSEHSGRGNEQFF.